This T cell receptor beta chain was profiled in a study of identical twins. General study findings and limits: Reduced insertions were recorded for abundant cord blood beta clonotypes, with no such pattern in memory repertoires.

A universal primer binding site was introduced by template switching. The final cDNA contained unique molecular identifiers. Via MiXCR, TCRdb re-called the 5' RACE reads, giving one row per CDR3 protein. Of hundreds of thousands of distinct CDR3 sequences listed, roughly 7.1% are singletons. The CDR3 is 15 residues long. Germline CDR1 is SGHRS and CDR2 is YFSETQ. Between the trimmed V and J ends, which lost 0 bases and 8 bases, there was a span of 15 bases. This clonotype was observed a few times. The antigen remains undetermined. This sample was also put to use in a study of yellow fever vaccine responses in identical twins. That paper notes: Twins reportedly had a vaccine T cell response that seemed partly convergent, partly personalized.

The sequence was obtained from a woman aged 18-29 years in good health. Sequencing was done on a sample of PBMCs. The chain is built from TRBV5-1 and TRBJ2-1; D is possibly TRBD2 (5 bases). The CDR3, as DNA: TGCGCCAGCAGCTTGGGTGAGGGAGTCTGGGATGAGCAGTTCTTC. This translates into CASSLGEGVWDEQFF.